These 21 T cell receptor beta chains originate from one sample sequenced in a study of T cell responses to AZD1222 COVID-19 vaccine. Sequenced by immunoSEQ multiplex PCR; TCRdb stores in-frame clones only, minus some. The sample contains 90,000 to 140,000 clones, roughly 89% of which appear only once. The sample was peripheral blood, taken 28 days after the second AZD1222 dose. These receptors were collected from an adult who received the AZD1222 COVID-19 vaccine.

The CDR3 here is CASSWTGGADTQYF. The CDR3 DNA follows: TGTGCCAGCAGTTGGACAGGGGGCGCAGATACGCAGTATTTT. The chain couples TRBV6-5 to TRBJ2-3; 11 bases line up with TRBD1. V lost 4 bases, J lost 4 bases, and 1 base stayed unmatched. Germline CDR1 is MNHEY and CDR2 is SVGAGI. The CDR3 contains 14 residues.

The chain carries TRBV19 and TRBJ1-3, with 9 bases identical to TRBD1. Germline CDR1 is LNHDA and CDR2 is SQIVND (reference sequence). The V segment lost 2 bases and the J segment 4 bases; nucleotides outside the gene matches: 6. This CDR3 region has 16 residues. CDR3 DNA sequence: TGTGCCAGTAGTATACGGGACAGGGAGTCCGGAAACACCATATATTTT. It yields the protein CASSIRDRESGNTIYF.

The gene calls are TRBV18 and TRBJ2-7; weak D call: TRBD2 (5 bases). The CDR3 consists of 13 residues. Trimming removed 3 bases from V and 5 bases from J, with 11 bases in between. Germline CDR1 reads KGHSH; CDR2 reads LQKENI. Written as DNA, the CDR3 is TGTGCCAGCTCACCCTCATTGAGGGACGAGCAGTACTTC. This translates into CASSPSLRDEQYF.

V gene TRBV30 combines with J gene TRBJ2-3, with 8 bases fitting TRBD2. The CDR3 is 13 residues long. The germline CDR1 and CDR2 sequences are GTSNPN and SVGIG (reference sequence). Trimming cost V 5 bases and J 2 bases; bases outside gene matches: 3. In nucleotides, the CDR3 is TGTGCCTGGGGAGCGGGGGTCACAGATACGCAGTATTTT. Translation: CAWGAGVTDTQYF.

The J gene is TRBJ2-7, the V gene TRBV28; TRBD1 might be the D (6 bases). The CDR3 is 12 amino acids. Trimming shortened V by 4 bases and J by 3 bases, and 7 bases separated the two germline ends. Looked up from germline, CDR1 is MDHEN and CDR2 is SYDVKM. The CDR3 loop reads CASSWGLYEQYF. In DNA, the CDR3 is TGTGCCAGCAGTTGGGGGCTCTACGAGCAGTACTTC.

The rearrangement links TRBV29-1 to TRBJ2-1, with 9 nucleotides matching TRBD1. The germline V gene has CDR1 SQVTM and CDR2 ANQGSEA. This CDR3 has 15 residues. J gave up 5 bases and V 3 bases, and 8 bases lay outside the gene matches. CDR3 in DNA: TGCAGCGTTGATATGACAGGGGGGATAGACAATGAGCAGTTCTTC. Its protein is CSVDMTGGIDNEQFF.

V usage is TRBV18 and J usage is TRBJ2-1; 7 bases are shared with TRBD1. With V trimmed by 2 bases and J by 7 bases, 11 bases remained unmatched. Germline CDR1 KGHSH, CDR2 LQKENI. This CDR3 spans 16 amino acids. The CDR3 here is CASSPSYGTAPNEQFF. In DNA, the CDR3 is TGTGCCAGCTCACCATCATACGGGACAGCGCCAAATGAGCAGTTCTTC.

The chain has TRBV5-4 and TRBJ2-5; the D gene is possibly TRBD2 (6 bases). Trimming removed 4 bases from V and 3 bases from J, with 13 bases in between. This CDR3 has 14 residues. Germline V gene sequence: CDR1 SGHNT, CDR2 YYREEE (reference sequence). The CDR3 DNA is TGTGCCAGCAGCAACACTGGGGGGAAAGAGACCCAGTACTTC. This codes for CASSNTGGKETQYF.

The V and J genes are TRBV28 and TRBJ1-5; TRBD1 matches at 10 bases. Germline V CDR1 and CDR2: MDHEN, SYDVKM. V was clipped by 4 bases and J by 7 bases; unmatched bases: 4. The CDR3 runs 14 residues. The CDR3 coding sequence is TGTGCCAGCAGTTCGACAGGGGGCGCCCAGCCCCAGCATTTT. Protein sequence: CASSSTGGAQPQHF.

Here the CDR3 reads CASSYVGGPGGKLFF. The CDR3 DNA sequence: TGTGCCAGCAGTTACGTGGGGGGGCCGGGAGGAAAACTGTTTTTT. The chain has TRBV6-8 and TRBJ1-4; TRBD1 is a possible D gene (6 bases). Germline V gene data show CDR1 as MNHGY and CDR2 as SAAAGT. Trimming pared 2 bases from V and 10 bases from J, leaving 17 bases between. The CDR3 is 15 residues long.

The CDR3 reads CASSQPQRQETQYF. The CDR3 DNA reads TGTGCCAGCAGCCAACCTCAGCGGCAAGAGACCCAGTACTTC. This chain links TRBV3-1 (or the pseudogene TRBV3-2) with TRBJ2-5, with D perhaps matching TRBD2 (5 bases). The CDR3 is 14 amino acids. V gave up 2 bases and J gave up 2 bases, with 9 bases separating them. From germline, CDR1 is LGHDT and CDR2 YNNKEL (reference sequence).

This clone was detected only once. The genes are TRBV22-1 and TRBJ1-6; the D segment call TRBD1 is taken from the table without a DNA check. TRBV22-1 is a pseudogene. The CDR3 has 16 residues. Written as DNA, the CDR3 is TGTCCTGGGAGCGCCTCCCGGACAGCCCATAATTCACCCCTCCACTTT. This gives the protein CPGSASRTAHNSPLHF.

The chain has TRBV7-2 and TRBJ2-7; 12 positions match TRBD2. V lost 3 bases, J lost 5 bases, and 5 bases stayed unmatched. This CDR3 has 15 residues. Germline V CDR1 and CDR2: SGHTA, FQGNSA. Written as DNA, the CDR3 is TGTGCCAGCAGCTTTGGACTAGCGGGACCTCACGAGCAGTACTTC. Translation: CASSFGLAGPHEQYF.

V usage is TRBV5-1 and J usage is TRBJ2-1, with 8 positions matching TRBD2. Unmatched junction bases numbered 17, after V lost 7 bases and J lost 5 bases. CDR1 SGHRS and CDR2 YFSETQ come from the germline V gene. The CDR3 loop spans 17 amino acids. CDR3 region: CASAVGGRTTPDNEQFF. As DNA, the CDR3 is TGCGCCAGCGCCGTCGGCGGGAGGACCACCCCCGACAATGAGCAGTTCTTC.

CDR3 residues: CASSYSVETLRYF. CDR3 sequence (DNA): TGTGCCAGCAGTTACTCGGTGGAGACCCTGAGGTACTTC. The rearrangement uses TRBV6-5 and TRBJ2-7; unclear D gene. Trimming removed 0 bases at V and 12 bases at J, with 15 bases between. Germline-derived CDR1 and CDR2 are MNHEY and SVGAGI. The length of the CDR3 is 13 residues.

This chain connects TRBV30 to TRBJ2-3; D may be TRBD1 (5 bases). Germline V gene lookup returns CDR1 GTSNPN and CDR2 SVGIG (reference sequence). Trimming cost V 2 bases and J 4 bases, with 10 bases left between them. The CDR3 has 13 residues. CDR3 in DNA: TGTGCCTGGAGTACTGGACACCCAGATACGCAGTATTTT. Its translation: CAWSTGHPDTQYF.

This chain connects TRBV2 to TRBJ1-5, with D unclear. The V and J ends lost 2 bases and 7 bases respectively, with 9 bases between them. The CDR3 is made up of 13 amino acids. Germline V gene sequence: CDR1 SNHLY, CDR2 FYNNEI. As DNA, the CDR3 is TGTGCCAGCAGTGAATGGGGAAGCCAGCCCCAGCATTTT. This translates into CASSEWGSQPQHF.

The chain carries TRBV27 and TRBJ1-5; TRBD1 aligns across 9 bases. The germline gives CDR1 MNHEY, CDR2 SMNVEV (reference sequence). The CDR3 length is 14 residues. V lost 8 bases and J lost 4; bases outside the gene matches: 6. The CDR3 nucleotides are TGTGCCAGCCACGGGACAGGGCCAAATCAGCCCCAGCATTTT. It codes for CASHGTGPNQPQHF.

This chain joins TRBV6-4 and TRBJ2-7, with TRBD1 as a possible D gene (7 bases). There are 16 residues in the CDR3. CDR1 is MRHNA and CDR2 is SNTAGT in the germline V gene. V lost 2 bases and J lost 3, with 17 bases in between. CDR3 loop: CASSDRGRGPLYEQYF. CDR3 sequence (DNA): TGTGCCAGCAGTGACAGGGGGCGGGGCCCTCTCTACGAGCAGTACTTC.

This clone occurred once. V and J are TRBV19 and TRBJ2-2; D is perhaps TRBD1 or TRBD2 (6 bases each). The CDR3 spans 15 residues. Germline loops: CDR1 LNHDA, CDR2 SQIVND (reference sequence). Deletions cut 11 bases from V and 5 bases from J, with 21 bases between. This CDR3 reads CAGGPMGGGTGELFF. CDR3 sequence (DNA): TGTGCCGGGGGCCCGATGGGGGGCGGGACCGGGGAGCTGTTTTTT. Looking up the rest from reference TRBV19 and TRBJ2-2 gives the full variable domain: DGGITQSPKYLFRKEGQNVTLSCEQNLNHDAMYWYRQDPGQGLRLIYYSQIVNDFQKGDIAEGYSVSREKKESFPLTVTSAQKNPTAFYLCAGGPMGGGTGELFFGEGSRLTVL.

CDR3 sequence (DNA): TGTGCCAGTAGAGCCAGGGGAGTGGGGGAGCTGTTTTTT. Translating it yields CASRARGVGELFF. The V gene is TRBV19, the J gene TRBJ2-2; possibly TRBD1 for D (6 bases). Germline CDR1 LNHDA, CDR2 SQIVND (reference sequence). Between the trimmed V and J ends, which lost 6 bases and 8 bases, there was a span of 13 bases. The CDR3 extends over 13 amino acids.